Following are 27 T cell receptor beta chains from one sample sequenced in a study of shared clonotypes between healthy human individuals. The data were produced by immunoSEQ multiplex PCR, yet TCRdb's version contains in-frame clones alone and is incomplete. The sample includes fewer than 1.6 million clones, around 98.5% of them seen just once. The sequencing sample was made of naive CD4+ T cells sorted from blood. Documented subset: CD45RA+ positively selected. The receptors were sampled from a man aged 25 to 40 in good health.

The CDR3 DNA follows: TGTGCCACCAGCACAGGGGGCGCCTACGAGCAGTACTTC. Protein sequence: CATSTGGAYEQYF. The chain has TRBV15 and TRBJ2-7; 8 nucleotides agree with TRBD1. Germline V lookup: CDR1 LNHNV, CDR2 YYDKDF (reference sequence). V was clipped by 4 bases and J by 2 bases; unmatched bases: 1. There are 13 residues in the CDR3.

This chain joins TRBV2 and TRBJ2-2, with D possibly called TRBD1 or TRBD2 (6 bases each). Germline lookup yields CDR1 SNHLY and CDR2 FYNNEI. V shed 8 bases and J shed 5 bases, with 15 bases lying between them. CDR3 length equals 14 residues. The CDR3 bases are TGTGCCAGCCGCGATAGGGGGAGGACCGGGGAGCTGTTTTTT. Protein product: CASRDRGRTGELFF.

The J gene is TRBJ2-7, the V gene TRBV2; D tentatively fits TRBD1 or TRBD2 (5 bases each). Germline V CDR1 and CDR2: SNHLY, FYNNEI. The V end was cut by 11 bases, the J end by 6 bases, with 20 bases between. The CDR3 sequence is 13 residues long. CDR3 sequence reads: CAGTRARSSEQYF. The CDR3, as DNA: TGTGCCGGGACCCGGGCCCGGTCGAGCGAGCAGTACTTC.

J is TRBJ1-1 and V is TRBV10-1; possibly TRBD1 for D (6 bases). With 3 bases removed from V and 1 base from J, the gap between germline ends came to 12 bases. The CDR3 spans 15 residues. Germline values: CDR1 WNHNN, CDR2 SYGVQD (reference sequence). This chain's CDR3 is CASSDFPTGNTEAFF. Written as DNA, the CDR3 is TGCGCCAGCAGTGACTTCCCGACAGGGAACACTGAAGCTTTCTTT.

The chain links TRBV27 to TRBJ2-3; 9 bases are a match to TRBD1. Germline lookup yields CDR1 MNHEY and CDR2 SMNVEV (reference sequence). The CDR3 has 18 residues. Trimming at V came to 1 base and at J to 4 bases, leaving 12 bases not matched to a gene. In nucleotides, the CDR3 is TGTGCCAGCAGTTTATTTCTCACAGGGGGCATAGCGGCAGATACGCAGTATTTT. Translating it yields CASSLFLTGGIAADTQYF.

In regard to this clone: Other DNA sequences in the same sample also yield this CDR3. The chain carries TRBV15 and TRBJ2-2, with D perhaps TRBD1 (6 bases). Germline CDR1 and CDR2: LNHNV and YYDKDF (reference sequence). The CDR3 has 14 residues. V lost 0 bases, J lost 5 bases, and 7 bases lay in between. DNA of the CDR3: TGTGCCACCAGCAGAGACCAGGGGACCGGGGAGCTGTTTTTT. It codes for CATSRDQGTGELFF.

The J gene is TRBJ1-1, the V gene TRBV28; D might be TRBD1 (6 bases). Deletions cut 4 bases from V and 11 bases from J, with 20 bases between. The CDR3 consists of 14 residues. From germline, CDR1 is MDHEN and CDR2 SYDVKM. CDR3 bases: TGTGCCAGCAGTTCTCTTCCAGGGGCCGCAGGTGCTTTCTTT. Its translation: CASSSLPGAAGAFF.

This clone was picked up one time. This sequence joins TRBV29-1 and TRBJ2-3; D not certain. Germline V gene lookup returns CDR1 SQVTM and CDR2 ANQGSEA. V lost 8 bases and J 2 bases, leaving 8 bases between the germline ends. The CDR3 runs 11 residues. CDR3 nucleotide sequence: TGCAGCTTCCGGTACACAGATACGCAGTATTTT. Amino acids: CSFRYTDTQYF.

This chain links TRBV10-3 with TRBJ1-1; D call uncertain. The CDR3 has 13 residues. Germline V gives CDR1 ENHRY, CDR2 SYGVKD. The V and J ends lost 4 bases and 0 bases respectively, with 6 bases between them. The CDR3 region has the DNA TGTGCCATCAGTGTTGCACTGAACACTGAAGCTTTCTTT. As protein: CAISVALNTEAFF.

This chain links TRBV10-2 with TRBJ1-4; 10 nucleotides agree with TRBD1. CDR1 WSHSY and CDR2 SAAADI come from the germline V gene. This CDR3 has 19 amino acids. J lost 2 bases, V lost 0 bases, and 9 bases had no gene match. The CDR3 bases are TGCGCCAGCAGTGAGTCGACAGGGGGCGCTTTGCGGACTAATGAAAAACTGTTTTTT. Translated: CASSESTGGALRTNEKLFF.

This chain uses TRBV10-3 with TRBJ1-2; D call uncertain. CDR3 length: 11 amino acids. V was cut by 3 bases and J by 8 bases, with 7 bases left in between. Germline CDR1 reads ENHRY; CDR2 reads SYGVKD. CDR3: CAISDRGGYTF. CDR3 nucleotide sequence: TGTGCCATCAGTGATCGGGGAGGCTACACCTTC.

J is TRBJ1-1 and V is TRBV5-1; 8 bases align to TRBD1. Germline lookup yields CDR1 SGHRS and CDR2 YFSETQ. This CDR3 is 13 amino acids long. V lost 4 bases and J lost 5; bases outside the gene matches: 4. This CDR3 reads CASSRTGKTEAFF. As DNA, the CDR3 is TGCGCCAGCAGCCGGACAGGGAAGACTGAAGCTTTCTTT.

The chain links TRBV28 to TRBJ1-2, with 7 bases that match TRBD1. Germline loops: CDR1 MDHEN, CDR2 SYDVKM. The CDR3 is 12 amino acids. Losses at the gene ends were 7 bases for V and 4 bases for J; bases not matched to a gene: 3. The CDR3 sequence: CASTPGGYGYTF. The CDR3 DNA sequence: TGTGCCAGCACCCCAGGGGGCTATGGCTACACCTTC.

The CDR3 DNA sequence: TGTGCCAGCAGCGGCAAAGCGGGAAACACCGGGGAGCTGTTTTTT. Residues: CASSGKAGNTGELFF. The gene calls are TRBV7-2 and TRBJ2-2; TRBD2 matches 7 bases. Germline CDR1 reads SGHTA; CDR2 reads FQGNSA. V was clipped by 5 bases and J by 2 bases; unmatched bases: 5. The length of the CDR3 is 15 residues.

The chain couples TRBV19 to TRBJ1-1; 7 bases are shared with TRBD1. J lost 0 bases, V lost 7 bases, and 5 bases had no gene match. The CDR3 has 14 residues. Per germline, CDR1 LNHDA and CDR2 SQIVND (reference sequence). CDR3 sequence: CASKRTGMNTEAFF. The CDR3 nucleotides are TGTGCCAGTAAGAGGACAGGCATGAACACTGAAGCTTTCTTT.

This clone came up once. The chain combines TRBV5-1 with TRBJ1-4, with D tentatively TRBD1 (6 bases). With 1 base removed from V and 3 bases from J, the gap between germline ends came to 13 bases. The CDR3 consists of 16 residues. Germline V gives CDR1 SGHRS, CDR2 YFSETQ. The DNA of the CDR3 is TGCGCCAGCAGCTTGTATGGCGGGGGCCCTAATGAAAAACTGTTTTTT. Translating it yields CASSLYGGGPNEKLFF. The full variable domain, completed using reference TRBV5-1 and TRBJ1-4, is KAGVTQTPRYLIKTRGQQVTLSCSPISGHRSVSWYQQTPGQGLQFLFEYFSETQRNKGNFPGRFSGRQFSNSRSEMNVSTLELGDSALYLCASSLYGGGPNEKLFFGSGTQLSVL.

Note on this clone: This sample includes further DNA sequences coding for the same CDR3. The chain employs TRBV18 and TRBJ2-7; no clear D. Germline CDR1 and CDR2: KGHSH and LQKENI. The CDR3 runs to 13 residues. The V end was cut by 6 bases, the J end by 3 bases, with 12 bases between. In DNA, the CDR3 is TGTGCCAGCTCCCTCTCCGGAAGCTACGAGCAGTACTTC. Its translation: CASSLSGSYEQYF.

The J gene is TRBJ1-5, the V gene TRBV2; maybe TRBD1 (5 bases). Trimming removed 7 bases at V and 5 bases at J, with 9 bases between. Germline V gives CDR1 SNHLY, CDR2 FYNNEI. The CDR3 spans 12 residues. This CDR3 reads CASNGRDQPQHF. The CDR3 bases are TGTGCCAGCAATGGCAGGGATCAGCCCCAGCATTTT. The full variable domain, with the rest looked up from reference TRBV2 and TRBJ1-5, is EPEVTQTPSHQVTQMGQEVILRCVPISNHLYFYWYRQILGQKVEFLVSFYNNEISEKSEIFDDQFSVERPDGSNFTLKIRSTKLEDSAMYFCASNGRDQPQHFGDGTRLSIL.

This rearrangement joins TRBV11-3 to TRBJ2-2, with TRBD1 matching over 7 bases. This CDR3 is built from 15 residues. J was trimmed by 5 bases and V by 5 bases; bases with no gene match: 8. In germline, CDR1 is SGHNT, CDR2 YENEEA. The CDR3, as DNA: TGTGCCAGCAGCCTTAGGCAGGGGGATACCGGGGAGCTGTTTTTT. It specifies CASSLRQGDTGELFF.

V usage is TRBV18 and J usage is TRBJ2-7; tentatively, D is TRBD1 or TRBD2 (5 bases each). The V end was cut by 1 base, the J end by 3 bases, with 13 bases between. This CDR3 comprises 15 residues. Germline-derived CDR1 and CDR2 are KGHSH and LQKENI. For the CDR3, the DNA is TGTGCCAGCTCACCACGGGACCTACCTTTCTACGAGCAGTACTTC. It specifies CASSPRDLPFYEQYF.

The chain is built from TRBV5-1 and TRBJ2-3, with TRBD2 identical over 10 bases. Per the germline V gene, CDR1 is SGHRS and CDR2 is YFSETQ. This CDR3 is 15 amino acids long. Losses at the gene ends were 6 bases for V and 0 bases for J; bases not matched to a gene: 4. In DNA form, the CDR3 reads TGCGCCAGCACCTGGACTAGCGGTAGCACAGATACGCAGTATTTT. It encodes CASTWTSGSTDTQYF.

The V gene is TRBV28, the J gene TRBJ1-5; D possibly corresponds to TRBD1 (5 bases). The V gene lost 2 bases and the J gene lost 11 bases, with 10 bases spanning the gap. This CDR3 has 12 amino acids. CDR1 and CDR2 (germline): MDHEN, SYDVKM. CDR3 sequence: CASSLKGRSQHF. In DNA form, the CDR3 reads TGTGCCAGCAGTTTAAAGGGGAGGTCCCAGCATTTT.

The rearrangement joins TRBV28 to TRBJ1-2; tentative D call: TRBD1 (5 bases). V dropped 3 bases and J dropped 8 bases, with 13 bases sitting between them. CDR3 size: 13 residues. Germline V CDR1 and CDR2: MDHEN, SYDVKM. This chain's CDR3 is CASSFPQNRGYTF. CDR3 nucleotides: TGTGCCAGCAGTTTCCCCCAAAACAGGGGCTACACCTTC.

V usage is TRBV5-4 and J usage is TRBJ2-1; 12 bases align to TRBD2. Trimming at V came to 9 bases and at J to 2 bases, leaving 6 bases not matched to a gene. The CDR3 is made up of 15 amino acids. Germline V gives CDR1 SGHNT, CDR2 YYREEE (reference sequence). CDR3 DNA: TGTGCCACCCGGACTAGCGGGGATGCCTACAATGAGCAGTTCTTC. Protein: CATRTSGDAYNEQFF.

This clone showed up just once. CDR3 amino acids: CASSPRPVAGGFYNEQFF. The CDR3 DNA is TGTGCCAGCAGCCCCCGCCCCGTAGCGGGAGGATTCTACAATGAGCAGTTCTTC. The rearrangement uses TRBV9 and TRBJ2-1; 10 bases are shared with TRBD2. The V gene end was trimmed by 4 bases and the J gene end by 3 bases; junction bases not matched to a gene: 13. The CDR3 extends over 18 amino acids. CDR1 SGDLS and CDR2 YYNGEE come from the germline V gene.

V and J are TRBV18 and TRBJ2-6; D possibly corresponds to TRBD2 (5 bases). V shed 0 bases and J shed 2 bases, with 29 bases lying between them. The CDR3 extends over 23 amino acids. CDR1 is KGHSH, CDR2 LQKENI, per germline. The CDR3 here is CASSPPLSARTFEGGAGANVLTF. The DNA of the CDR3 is TGTGCCAGCTCACCACCGCTGTCTGCCCGTACGTTTGAGGGTGGGGCTGGGGCCAACGTCCTGACTTTC.

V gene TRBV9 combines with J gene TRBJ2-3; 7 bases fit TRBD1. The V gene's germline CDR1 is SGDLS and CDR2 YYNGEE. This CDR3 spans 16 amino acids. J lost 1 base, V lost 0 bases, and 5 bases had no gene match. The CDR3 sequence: CASSVGLGGGTDTQYF. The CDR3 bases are TGTGCCAGCAGCGTAGGGTTAGGGGGCGGCACAGATACGCAGTATTTT.